This is a list of T cell receptor beta chains from one sample in a study of PD-1 blockade in classical Hodgkin lymphoma. This table comes from immunoSEQ multiplex PCR, and its TCRdb copy is limited to in-frame clones, with some not included. The table has some 12,000 clones, approximately 72% seen once; the top ten hold 30% to 40%. Sequencing used peripheral blood mononuclear cells (PBMCs), obtained at baseline. All receptors derive from a human donor with classical Hodgkin lymphoma. Both conserved end residues are part of each CDR3. A D gene is named only where the DNA matches it firmly. Expanded clones get a size class; other rows say once, few or many, or leave the size out.

j_call d_call v_call clone_size cdr3_aa cdr3_nt
TRBJ2-4 . TRBV21-1 . CASSKAYSLLCKNIQYF TGTGCCAGCAGCAAAGCGTACAGTTTGTTATGCAAAAACATTCAGTACTTC
TRBJ2-3 . TRBV7-9 few CASSRSSADTQYF TGTGCCAGCAGCAGGAGTTCCGCAGATACGCAGTATTTT
TRBJ1-1 . TRBV21-1 . CASILRGGNTEAFF TGTGCCAGCATCTTAAGGGGGGGTAACACTGAAGCTTTCTTT
TRBJ1-5 . TRBV28 . CASSLTPNQPQHF TGTGCCAGCAGTTTAACCCCCAATCAGCCCCAGCATTTT
TRBJ1-4 TRBD1 TRBV11-2 . CASSRGQLNEKLFF TGTGCCAGCAGCCGGGGACAGCTAAATGAAAAACTGTTTTTT
TRBJ2-7 . TRBV5-1 . CASSRSTYEQYF TGCGCCAGCAGCCGTTCGACCTACGAGCAGTACTTC
TRBJ1-2 . TRBV28 . CASNLDLNYGYTF TGTGCCAGCAACCTGGACCTAAACTATGGCTACACCTTC
TRBJ2-5 . TRBV5-4 few CASSQLEWETQYF TGTGCCAGCAGCCAACTAGAGTGGGAGACCCAGTACTTC
TRBJ1-2 . TRBV15 . CATSTSNYGYTF TGTGCCACCAGCACCAGCAACTATGGCTACACCTTC
TRBJ2-2 . TRBV4-2 . CASSPRAGNTGELFF TGTGCCAGCAGCCCCCGGGCCGGGAACACCGGGGAGCTGTTTTTT
TRBJ2-3 . TRBV5-4 . CASSLKTGGQAADTQYF TGTGCCAGCAGCTTGAAAACGGGGGGCCAAGCAGCAGATACGCAGTATTTT
TRBJ1-2 . TRBV27 once CASSLGQSGGYTF TGTGCCAGCAGTTTAGGCCAGTCAGGTGGCTACACCTTC
TRBJ2-5 . TRBV28 . CASSSPWGGSETQYF TGTGCCAGCAGTTCACCGTGGGGGGGCTCGGAGACCCAGTACTTC
TRBJ2-5 . TRBV7-2 . CASSLKVLQETQYF TGTGCCAGCAGCTTAAAAGTGCTTCAAGAGACCCAGTACTTC
TRBJ1-2 TRBD1 TRBV7-2 . CASSVRQGALGYTF TGTGCCAGCAGCGTCAGACAGGGGGCTCTTGGCTACACCTTC
TRBJ2-2 TRBD1 TRBV19 . CASMTGWTGELFF TGTGCCAGTATGACAGGGTGGACCGGGGAGCTGTTTTTT
TRBJ2-7 . TRBV5-1 few CASSSTGPVQYF TGCGCCAGCAGCTCCACGGGTCCAGTGCAGTACTTC
TRBJ2-3 TRBD2 TRBV7-2 . CASSLSAGGPSTDTQYF TGTGCCAGCAGCTTGTCAGCGGGGGGTCCTAGCACAGATACGCAGTATTTT
TRBJ2-5 . TRBV5-1 . CASSFYGGVEETQYF TGCGCCAGCAGCTTTTACGGGGGCGTAGAAGAGACCCAGTACTTC
TRBJ1-1 . TRBV27 . CASCGLGEAFF TGTGCCAGCTGTGGTCTAGGGGAGGCTTTCTTT
TRBJ2-3 . TRBV6-5 . CASSAPIADTQYF TGTGCCAGCAGTGCCCCGATTGCAGATACGCAGTATTTT
TRBJ1-1 . TRBV5-6 . CASKERVNMNTEAFF TGTGCCAGCAAGGAGCGGGTTAACATGAACACTGAAGCTTTCTTT
TRBJ2-3 TRBD1 TRBV5-1 . CASSHRGHNTDTQYF TGCGCCAGCAGCCACAGGGGGCATAACACAGATACGCAGTATTTT
TRBJ2-3 . TRBV9 . CASRSYTDTQYF TGTGCCAGCAGGTCGTACACAGATACGCAGTATTTT
TRBJ2-5 . TRBV5-4 . CASSLGAADQETQYF TGTGCCAGCAGCTTGGGGGCGGCGGACCAAGAGACCCAGTACTTC
TRBJ2-2 . TRBV7-9 . CASSYVLGSANTGELFF TGTGCCAGCAGCTACGTCCTGGGGTCCGCGAACACCGGGGAGCTGTTTTTT
TRBJ1-3 . TRBV29-1 . CSVVTGSGNTIYF TGCAGCGTTGTCACAGGTAGTGGAAACACCATATATTTT
TRBJ1-1 . TRBV2 few CASRSDPNTEAFF TGTGCCAGCCGATCGGACCCGAACACTGAAGCTTTCTTT